These 10 T cell receptor beta chains came from one sample sequenced in a study of blood T cells in healthy people across ages. For the second PCR, which ran for about 6 to 11 cycles, a sample-barcoded 5' primer and a J-beta primer mix were used. TCRdb independently ran MiXCR on the 5' RACE reads; one entry per CDR3 protein. The sample comprises 1,500,000 or so distinct CDR3 sequences, roughly 60% of which are singletons, and roughly 6.3% rests with the top ten. Sequenced: blood. The origin of the receptors is a man aged 18 to 30 in good health.

The rearrangement uses TRBV27 and TRBJ2-7, with 8 bases fitting TRBD2. The CDR3 is 15 residues long. Unmatched junction bases numbered 9, after V lost 6 bases and J lost 2 bases. Germline values: CDR1 MNHEY, CDR2 SMNVEV (reference sequence). The CDR3 loop is CASSLSSGFTYEQYF. CDR3 sequence (DNA): TGTGCCAGCAGCCTCTCTAGCGGGTTTACCTACGAGCAGTACTTC.

The chain employs TRBV11-2 and TRBJ2-5, with D perhaps matching TRBD1 (5 bases). Germline assignment: CDR1 SGHAT and CDR2 FQNNGV. V was shortened by 5 bases and J by 13 bases, with 20 bases between the two germline ends. CDR3 length: 13 residues. This CDR3 reads CASSIHLRTSVYF. CDR3 sequence (DNA): TGTGCCAGCAGCATACACCTAAGGACATCCGTGTACTTC.

This clonotype has a handful of counts. The chain couples TRBV11-2 to TRBJ2-4, with unresolved D. The CDR3 runs to 8 residues. CDR1 is SGHAT and CDR2 is FQNNGV in the germline V gene. The V end was cut by 1 base, the J end by 15 bases, with 1 base between. This chain's CDR3 is CASSLGYF. The CDR3 nucleotides read TGTGCCAGCAGCTTAGGGTACTTC.

The chain uses TRBV7-2 and TRBJ1-5; weak D call: TRBD1 (6 bases). Trimming pared 5 bases from V and 9 bases from J, leaving 29 bases between. Germline V gene data show CDR1 as SGHTA and CDR2 as FQGNSA. There are 18 residues in the CDR3. In DNA form, the CDR3 reads TGTGCCAGCAGCAAGCCTTGGGAGGGGGGTAAATGGGATCGGCCCCAGCATTTT. Translating gives CASSKPWEGGKWDRPQHF.

The chain joins TRBV20-1 to TRBJ2-7; 7 bases agree with TRBD1. CDR1 DFQATT and CDR2 SNEGSKA come from the germline V gene (reference sequence). This CDR3 has 15 amino acids. Trimming at V came to 1 base and at J to 8 bases, leaving 14 bases not matched to a gene. The CDR3 loop reads CSARALTGTVGQQYF. The CDR3 bases are TGCAGTGCTAGAGCCCTAACCGGGACAGTCGGCCAGCAGTACTTC.

The chain uses TRBV12-3 or TRBV12-4 and TRBJ1-2; TRBD1 is a possible D gene (5 bases). The CDR3 has 14 amino acids. The V gene lost 3 bases and the J gene lost 4 bases, with 12 bases spanning the gap. The CDR3 loop is CASSLGRNIYGYTF. The DNA for the CDR3 is TGTGCCAGCAGTTTGGGGCGGAACATCTATGGCTACACCTTC.

This rearrangement joins TRBV7-9 to TRBJ2-1; unclear D gene. Germline CDR1 SEHNR, CDR2 FQNEAQ (reference sequence). V lost 2 bases and J lost 9, with 14 bases in between. The CDR3 is 14 residues long. Written as DNA, the CDR3 is TGTGCCAGCAGCTTACGGGCCTCTGATAGTGAGCAGTTCTTC. It translates to CASSLRASDSEQFF.

This chain joins TRBV29-1 and TRBJ2-3; D gene ambiguous. CDR1 and CDR2 from the germline V gene are SQVTM and ANQGSEA. The ends were cut back, 6 bases at V and 0 bases at J, with 22 bases in the middle. This CDR3 contains 17 residues. The CDR3 DNA sequence: TGCAGCGTGGGCTTCGAGGCGGCAAGGCCTAGCACAGATACGCAGTATTTT. It yields the protein CSVGFEAARPSTDTQYF.

The gene calls are TRBV6-2 or TRBV6-3 and TRBJ2-1, with 8 bases matching TRBD2. This CDR3 has 14 residues. V trimming: 5 bases; J trimming: 8 bases; junction bases outside the gene matches: 8. Looked up from germline, CDR1 is MNHEY and CDR2 is SVGEGT. The CDR3: CASSPRTSLYEQFF. DNA for the CDR3: TGTGCCAGCAGTCCCCGGACTAGCCTCTATGAGCAGTTCTTC.

This clonotype was detected once. As DNA, the CDR3 is TGCAGCGTTATGGACGACAGCGGCCATGGTGGCTACACCTTC. This gives the protein CSVMDDSGHGGYTF. The rearrangement links TRBV29-1 to TRBJ1-2; possibly TRBD1 for D (5 bases). CDR1 and CDR2 (germline): SQVTM, ANQGSEA. The CDR3 runs to 14 residues. The V end lost 5 bases, the J end lost 7 bases, and 20 bases lay between the germline ends.